This T cell receptor beta chain was captured in a study of CD8 T cells in Susac syndrome. Study observations and caveats: The study recognized that its TCR sequencing and HLA analysis covered a relatively small number of individuals.

The CD8+ and CD4+ T cells were negatively isolated, with the TEMRA cells enriched by FACS. There are 15 residues in the CDR3. CDR1 SQVTM and CDR2 ANQGSEA come from the germline V gene. The V and J ends lost 0 bases and 9 bases respectively, with 18 bases between them. Comment on this clonotype: The target antigen is unknown.

With random hexamers, about 0.5 to 1 ug RNA was reverse transcribed. Amplification of TCR beta CDR3 was carried out by immunoSEQ multiplex PCR, which covered 54 Vbeta and 13 Jbeta segments. TCRdb used MiXCR to reprocess the immunoSEQ multiplex PCR reads, holding one entry per CDR3 protein. The top ten clones hold 0.11% of a sample with about 280,000 distinct CDR3 sequences, 70% to 90% of them seen once. This chain joins TRBV29-1 and TRBJ2-4, with D possibly TRBD1 on 7 matching bases. The sequence was collected from a human donor with multiple sclerosis. Source material: CD8+ T cells from PBMCs. The CDR3 loop is CSVEEGSSGGGIQYF. The CDR3 DNA follows: TGCAGCGTTGAAGAGGGTTCGTCAGGGGGAGGCATTCAGTACTTC.